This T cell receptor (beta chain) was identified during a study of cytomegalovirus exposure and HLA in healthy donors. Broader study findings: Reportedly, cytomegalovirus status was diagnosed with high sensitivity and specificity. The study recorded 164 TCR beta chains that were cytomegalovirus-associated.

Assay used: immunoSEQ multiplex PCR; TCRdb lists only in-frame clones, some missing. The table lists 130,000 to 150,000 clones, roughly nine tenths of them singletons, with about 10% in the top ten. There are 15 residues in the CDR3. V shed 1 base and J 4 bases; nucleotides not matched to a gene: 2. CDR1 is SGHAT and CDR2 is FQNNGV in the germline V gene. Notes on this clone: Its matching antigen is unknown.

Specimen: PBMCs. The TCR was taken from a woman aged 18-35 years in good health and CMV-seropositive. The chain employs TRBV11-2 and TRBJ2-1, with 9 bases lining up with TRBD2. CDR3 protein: CASSLASGAYNEQFF. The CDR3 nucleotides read TGTGCCAGCAGCTTAGCTAGCGGGGCGTACAATGAGCAGTTCTTC.